This T cell receptor beta chain was recovered during a study of read filtering for tumor transcriptome and immune sequencing. This clonotype was observed many times. The ends lost 5 bases at V and 0 bases at J; junction bases unmatched: 3. Germline CDR1 and CDR2: SNHLY and FYNNEI. The CDR3 sequence is 14 residues long. This library used around 400 ng RNA and molecular barcoded adaptors spanning alpha/delta and beta/gamma chains. TCRdb re-derived calls from the reads in MiXCR, one entry per CDR3 protein. The data show 13,000 to 15,000 distinct CDR3 sequences, with 20% seen just once and 75% to 85% held by the top ten.

The sample comprised a population of CD138-negative cells sorted from bone marrow. This clonotype originated in a donor aged 40 or older with multiple myeloma. The chain couples TRBV2 to TRBJ2-5; 7 nucleotides match TRBD1. The CDR3 here is CASSQDRDQETQYF. CDR3 sequence (DNA): TGTGCCAGCAGTCAAGACAGGGACCAAGAGACCCAGTACTTC.